This T cell receptor beta chain was captured by sequencing in a study of Graves' ophthalmopathy and Graves' hyperthyroidism. Study as a whole: Untreated patients at initial diagnosis provided peripheral blood.

This clonotype was counted at least ten times. Its antigen remains unknown. The V end lost 4 bases, the J end lost 0 bases, and 12 bases lay between the germline ends. The CDR3 has 14 amino acids. CDR1 is DFQATT and CDR2 is SNEGSKA in the germline V gene (reference sequence). Study-wide points: Blood was where most expanded thyroid clonotypes above 0.001 frequency also turned up. Researchers report that a 13-signature model separated ophthalmopathy from stable hyperthyroidism, posting 87.88% sensitivity and more than 70% specificity. Prediction of ophthalmopathy progression reached about 71% sensitivity and 72% to 75% specificity.

The authors amplified TCR beta CDR3 regions, and they did so from RNA transcripts for repertoire sequencing. The first round was an RT-PCR with HTBI primers, and the second round was a multiplex PCR. TCRdb fed the multiplex PCR reads into MiXCR, producing one record per CDR3 protein. The table includes hundreds of thousands of distinct CDR3 sequences, about 16% detected once. The receptor's source is a woman in her late teens or twenties with stable Graves' hyperthyroidism. V gene TRBV20-1 combines with J gene TRBJ1-1; D possibly corresponds to TRBD1 (5 bases). Sample: peripheral blood. The CDR3 protein is CSANRGSMNTEAFF. As DNA, the CDR3 is TGCAGTGCTAATAGGGGAAGCATGAACACTGAAGCTTTCTTT.